Here is one T cell receptor beta chain with its context. The data are from a study of blood T cell repertoires in COVID-19. Looked up from germline, CDR1 is SGHRS and CDR2 is YFSETQ. The CDR3 is made up of 14 amino acids. V trimming: 4 bases; J trimming: 4 bases; junction bases outside the gene matches: 5. Data came from immunoSEQ multiplex PCR; TCRdb stores just in-frame clones and leaves some out. Among about 310,000 clones, roughly 86% were seen once, and the ten largest hold approximately 9%. This clonotype was sampled from a young woman who had recovered from COVID-19. The gene calls are TRBV5-1 and TRBJ2-1; TRBD1 matches at 7 bases. Sequencing used PBMCs or T cells enriched from blood (not recorded which). The CDR3 spells CASSRGQTYNEQFF. The DNA for the CDR3 is TGCGCCAGCAGCAGGGGACAGACTTACAATGAGCAGTTCTTC.